This TCR beta chain was identified in a study of shared T cell receptors in the human thymus. The CDR3 spans 16 residues. Per germline, CDR1 SGHDN and CDR2 FVKESK. With V trimmed by 1 base and J by 5 bases, 10 bases remained unmatched. Only in-frame clones appear in the TCRdb table, and some are missing; sequencing was by immunoSEQ multiplex PCR. The profile covers 700,000 to 750,000 clones, with around 85% appearing a single time and 0.0095% to 0.013% taken by the ten largest. This same sample was also taken into another study, of human thymus T cells. This second report adds: Repertoires from thymus and blood appeared to show biased V and J gene usage.

The chain combines TRBV14 with TRBJ1-2, with 7 nucleotides matching TRBD1. Material: thymocytes. This clonotype originated in a girl under two years old with a congenital heart defect. The CDR3 coding sequence is TGTGCCAGCAGCCAAGCAGGGACAGAGCTTATGTATGGCTACACCTTC. It yields the protein CASSQAGTELMYGYTF.